This T cell receptor beta chain was sequenced during a study of shared clonotypes between healthy human individuals. Produced via immunoSEQ multiplex PCR; TCRdb's table is partial and in-frame only. Counted here are about 2.4 million clones, over 85% occurring once; the ten biggest clones make up 0.13% to 0.15%. CD45RA+ naive and CD45RA-negative memory subsets were separated from CD4+ cells. This CDR3 is built from 15 residues. The ends lost 5 bases at V and 7 bases at J; junction bases unmatched: 8. The V gene's germline CDR1 is MNHNS and CDR2 SASEGT. The sample holds one count of this clone. The sequence was collected from a man younger than 35 in good health. The rearrangement joins TRBV6-1 to TRBJ1-2, with TRBD1 identical over 12 bases. The specimen was naive CD4+ T cells sorted from blood. The subset: CD45RA+ positively selected. In DNA form, the CDR3 reads TGTGCCAGCAGTTTTTCGGGACAGGGGGCGTTTGGCTACACCTTC. It is translated as CASSFSGQGAFGYTF.